These 24 T cell receptor beta chains came from one sample sequenced in a study of T cell responses to AZD1222 COVID-19 vaccine (dated by TCRdb to the early 2020s). The time point label of this sample denotes: about 28 days (+/-7) after the second vaccine dose. Receptor libraries were prepared by the immunoSEQ multiplex PCR assay. TCRdb provides this immuneACCESS table in a form limited to in-frame rearrangements. Some clones are lacking; in checked studies, under half of them reflect an unresolved V gene, and why the rest are absent is not known. Within this sample are around 150,000 clones, with around 92% of them counted one time only. About 1.1% of the sample is held by the ten biggest clonotypes. The material was peripheral blood, obtained 28 days after the second AZD1222 dose. All receptors come from an adult who received the AZD1222 COVID-19 vaccine.

This clone occurred once. The gene calls are TRBV3-1 (or the pseudogene TRBV3-2) and TRBJ1-2; 8 bases map to TRBD1. This CDR3 contains 14 residues. With 0 bases clipped from V and 7 bases from J, the junction kept 4 bases outside the gene matches. Per germline, CDR1 LGHDT and CDR2 YNNKEL (reference sequence). The CDR3 region is CASSQEGDRGGYTF. The CDR3 DNA follows: TGTGCCAGCAGCCAAGAAGGCGACAGGGGTGGCTACACCTTC.

V usage is TRBV5-1 and J usage is TRBJ2-7; 10 bases agree with TRBD1. From germline, CDR1 is SGHRS and CDR2 YFSETQ. The CDR3 is 14 amino acids. After removal of 3 bases from V and 4 bases from J, the junction contained 4 bases not matched to a gene. CDR3 sequence reads: CASSSRQGAYEQYF. The CDR3 region has the DNA TGCGCCAGCAGCTCTCGACAGGGGGCTTACGAGCAGTACTTC.

The gene calls are TRBV5-5 and TRBJ1-5; weak D call: TRBD1 (6 bases). Germline V gene data show CDR1 as SGHKS and CDR2 as YYEKEE (reference sequence). This CDR3 is built from 14 residues. V was pared by 5 bases and J by 7 bases, with 16 bases between. CDR3 coding DNA: TGTGCCAGCAGTTCAGGCAGGGGCAGACAGCCCCAGCATTTT. As protein: CASSSGRGRQPQHF.

The chain combines TRBV12-5 with TRBJ2-3; tentative D call: TRBD2 (6 bases). Germline lookup yields CDR1 LGHNT and CDR2 FRNRAP. CDR3 length equals 14 residues. V was trimmed by 6 bases and J by 0 bases, leaving 10 bases between them. The CDR3 spells CASGRTTSTDTQYF. The CDR3 DNA sequence: TGTGCTAGTGGGCGGACTACTAGCACAGATACGCAGTATTTT. Combining the CDR3 with reference TRBV12-5 and TRBJ2-3 gives the whole variable domain DARVTQTPRHKVTEMGQEVTMRCQPILGHNTVFWYRQTMMQGLELLAYFRNRAPLDDSGMPKDRFSAEMPDATLATLKIQPSEPRDSAVYFCASGRTTSTDTQYFGPGTRLTVL.

The chain uses TRBV6-6 and TRBJ2-3; TRBD1 is a possible D gene (6 bases). CDR3 length equals 14 residues. Trimming shortened V by 4 bases and J by 2 bases, and 10 bases separated the two germline ends. Germline CDR1 MNHNY, CDR2 SVGAGI (reference sequence). CDR3 amino acids: CASSSRTVTDTQYF. The CDR3 bases are TGTGCCAGCAGTTCGAGGACAGTCACAGATACGCAGTATTTT.

V is TRBV5-1 and J is TRBJ1-6; D gene uncertain. In germline, CDR1 is SGHRS, CDR2 YFSETQ. There are 15 residues in the CDR3. V was shortened by 3 bases and J by 8 bases, with 15 bases between the two germline ends. CDR3 nucleotide sequence: TGCGCCAGCAGCTCTAACGCTGCCGGAGATTCACCCCTCCACTTT. Its translation is CASSSNAAGDSPLHF. The variable domain in full, completed from reference TRBV5-1 and TRBJ1-6, reads KAGVTQTPRYLIKTRGQQVTLSCSPISGHRSVSWYQQTPGQGLQFLFEYFSETQRNKGNFPGRFSGRQFSNSRSEMNVSTLELGDSALYLCASSSNAAGDSPLHFGNGTRLTVT.

The chain is built from TRBV6-6 and TRBJ1-6; no firm D call. Germline V gene lookup returns CDR1 MNHNY and CDR2 SVGAGI (reference sequence). The CDR3 is 14 residues long. With 5 bases removed from V and 7 bases from J, the gap between germline ends came to 12 bases. The CDR3 region has the DNA TGTGCCAGCAGTATCCGGGTCGGAAATTCACCCCTCCACTTT. Translation: CASSIRVGNSPLHF.

The chain has TRBV7-2 and TRBJ1-2; a weak D match, TRBD1 (5 bases). Trimming removed 5 bases from V and 6 bases from J, with 16 bases in between. The CDR3 is 14 residues long. In germline, CDR1 is SGHTA, CDR2 FQGNSA. The DNA of the CDR3 is TGTGCCAGCAGCGCCCCGTATCAGGGTCATGGCTACACCTTC. It translates to CASSAPYQGHGYTF.

The chain is built from TRBV5-5 and TRBJ2-3, with TRBD1 identical over 9 bases. CDR1 SGHKS and CDR2 YYEKEE come from the germline V gene (reference sequence). V trimming: 3 bases; J trimming: 6 bases; junction bases outside the gene matches: 5. CDR3 length equals 14 residues. The CDR3 loop reads CASSSYRGLDTQYF. Here the CDR3 DNA reads TGTGCCAGCAGCTCTTACAGGGGGCTCGATACGCAGTATTTT.

The table lists this clone with a count of one. The chain has TRBV19 and TRBJ1-5; D might be TRBD1 (5 bases). Trimming removed 3 bases from V and 5 bases from J, with 8 bases in between. This CDR3 contains 13 residues. Germline CDR1 and CDR2: LNHDA and SQIVND (reference sequence). The CDR3 nucleotides are TGTGCCAGTAGTATGCAGGGCTATCAGCCCCAGCATTTT. Its translation: CASSMQGYQPQHF.

This clone was observed a single time. The rearrangement links TRBV27 to TRBJ1-1; D remains ambiguous. Germline CDR1 and CDR2: MNHEY and SMNVEV (reference sequence). This CDR3 comprises 12 residues. CDR3 bases: TGTTCCCCATACCGACTTAACACTGAAGCTTTCTTT. Its protein product is CSPYRLNTEAFF.

The rearrangement uses TRBV6-1 and TRBJ1-1, with D perhaps TRBD1 (6 bases). Germline CDR1 reads MNHNS; CDR2 reads SASEGT. V lost 4 bases, J lost 3 bases, and 18 bases lay in between. The CDR3 spans 16 residues. This CDR3 is CASSAIGQLRDTEAFF. The CDR3 DNA follows: TGTGCCAGCAGTGCGATCGGACAGCTAAGAGACACTGAAGCTTTCTTT.

The CDR3 protein is CSVVHPNTEAFF. Here the CDR3 DNA reads TGCAGCGTTGTACACCCGAACACTGAAGCTTTCTTT. V gene TRBV29-1 combines with J gene TRBJ1-1; the D is unclear. This CDR3 has 12 amino acids. Looked up from germline, CDR1 is SQVTM and CDR2 is ANQGSEA. Trimming pared 4 bases from V and 1 base from J, leaving 7 bases between.

CDR3 coding DNA: TGCGCCAGCAGCGTGACAGGGGTGGATGAGCAGTTCTTC. Translated, it gives CASSVTGVDEQFF. The rearrangement links TRBV5-1 to TRBJ2-1, with 8 bases fitting TRBD1. The CDR3 has 13 residues. Germline CDR1 and CDR2: SGHRS and YFSETQ. Trimming took 4 bases from V and 8 from J; bases not matched to a gene: 5.

The V gene is TRBV19, the J gene TRBJ1-3, with D hard to call. CDR1 is LNHDA and CDR2 is SQIVND in the germline V gene (reference sequence). The CDR3 consists of 19 residues. V was cut by 5 bases and J by 2 bases, with 25 bases left in between. The CDR3 nucleotides are TGTGCCAGTAGTCCCCGGACCGCCCCGAGGCTAATGACTGGAAACACCATATATTTT. It translates to CASSPRTAPRLMTGNTIYF.

CDR3 in amino acids: CASSLATVGELFF. In nucleotides, the CDR3 is TGCGCCAGCAGCTTGGCGACAGTAGGGGAGCTGTTTTTT. This chain uses TRBV5-1 with TRBJ2-2, with D tentatively TRBD1 (5 bases). V was clipped by 0 bases and J by 8 bases, with 8 bases between them. This CDR3 comprises 13 residues. Per the germline V gene, CDR1 is SGHRS and CDR2 is YFSETQ.

The chain is built from TRBV4-1 and TRBJ2-7; 8 bases are shared with TRBD1. The CDR3 covers 16 residues. Trimming removed 0 bases from V and 3 bases from J; junction bases left unmatched: 7. CDR1 MGHRA and CDR2 YSYEKL come from the germline V gene. In DNA form, the CDR3 reads TGCGCCAGCAGCCAAGACAGGACAGGGAGCTTCTACGAGCAGTACTTC. Protein sequence: CASSQDRTGSFYEQYF.

The chain couples TRBV6-1 to TRBJ2-7; possible D gene TRBD2, 7 bases. Trimming stripped 2 bases from V and 3 bases from J, with 14 bases between. Germline lookup yields CDR1 MNHNS and CDR2 SASEGT. The CDR3 is made up of 15 amino acids. The CDR3 is CASSEWGGTRYEQYF. Written as DNA, the CDR3 is TGTGCCAGCAGTGAATGGGGGGGCACCCGCTACGAGCAGTACTTC.

The rearrangement links TRBV6-2 or TRBV6-3 to TRBJ1-4; no reliable D call. With 2 bases removed from V and 7 bases from J, the gap between germline ends came to 14 bases. This CDR3 comprises 15 residues. The germline gives CDR1 MNHEY, CDR2 SVGEGT. CDR3 in DNA: TGTGCCAGCAGTTACCCCCTCCGGCCCGGTGAAAAACTGTTTTTT. Protein: CASSYPLRPGEKLFF.

The chain uses TRBV6-6 and TRBJ2-5; D tentatively fits TRBD1 or TRBD2 (5 bases each). Trimming took 5 bases from V and 4 from J, leaving 20 bases between them. Germline V gene lookup returns CDR1 MNHNY and CDR2 SVGAGI (reference sequence). This CDR3 comprises 16 residues. The CDR3 region has the DNA TGTGCCAGCAGTCGGCCCAGGGAGAGGAGTGGAGAGACCCAGTACTTC. Translating it yields CASSRPRERSGETQYF.

The V and J genes are TRBV7-8 and TRBJ1-6; unclear D gene. The CDR3 has 14 amino acids. V gave up 1 base and J gave up 7 bases, with 8 bases separating them. From germline, CDR1 is SGHVS and CDR2 FQNEAQ. The CDR3 loop reads CASSLELSNSPLHF. For the CDR3, the DNA is TGTGCCAGCAGCTTAGAACTTTCGAATTCACCCCTCCACTTT. Full variable domain (outside the CDR3, taken from reference TRBV7-8 and TRBJ1-6): GAGVSQSPRYKVAKRGQDVALRCDPISGHVSLFWYQQALGQGPEFLTYFQNEAQLDKSGLPSDRFFAERPEGSVSTLKIQRTQQEDSAVYLCASSLELSNSPLHFGNGTRLTVT.

The table lists this clone with a few counts. The V gene is TRBV3-1 (or the pseudogene TRBV3-2), the J gene TRBJ1-2; D unresolved. Germline V gene lookup returns CDR1 LGHDT and CDR2 YNNKEL (reference sequence). V was clipped by 4 bases and J by 5 bases, with 14 bases between them. This CDR3 is 14 amino acids long. The CDR3 sequence: CASSLSFDHYGYTF. The CDR3, as DNA: TGTGCCAGCAGCCTTTCTTTCGATCATTATGGCTACACCTTC.

This chain links TRBV6-1 with TRBJ2-7; 11 nucleotides align to TRBD1. This CDR3 has 16 amino acids. The V and J ends lost 2 bases and 3 bases, in that order; junction bases with no gene match: 6. Germline lookup yields CDR1 MNHNS and CDR2 SASEGT. The CDR3 loop reads CASSERGQGVGYEQYF. CDR3 bases: TGTGCCAGCAGTGAAAGGGGACAGGGGGTTGGCTACGAGCAGTACTTC.

CDR3 sequence (DNA): TGTGCCAGCAGCGTAGGCTCATCTTCTCCTGGAAACACCATATATTTT. It is translated as CASSVGSSSPGNTIYF. J is TRBJ1-3 and V is TRBV9; unclear D gene. The CDR3 consists of 16 residues. V was pared by 0 bases and J by 2 bases, with 12 bases between. The V gene's germline CDR1 is SGDLS and CDR2 YYNGEE. Using reference TRBV9 and TRBJ1-3 for the parts outside the CDR3, the full variable domain is DSGVTQTPKHLITATGQRVTLRCSPRSGDLSVYWYQQSLDQGLQFLIQYYNGEERAKGNILERFSAQQFPDLHSELNLSSLELGDSALYFCASSVGSSSPGNTIYFGEGSWLTVV.